This T cell receptor (beta chain) derives from a study of identical twins. Unique molecular identifiers were present on cDNA, and template switching added a universal primer site. TCRdb processed the 5' RACE reads anew with MiXCR; each CDR3 protein has one entry. The sample shows about 1.7 million distinct CDR3 sequences, around 29% of them seen only once. The CDR3 has 14 residues. The V gene lost 0 bases and the J gene lost 11 bases, with 16 bases spanning the gap. Germline V gives CDR1 MNHEY, CDR2 SVGAGI. The chain employs TRBV6-5 and TRBJ2-5; D gene uncertain. Sequenced: cord blood. The clonotype was recovered from a newborn girl in good health. The CDR3 nucleotides are TGTGCCAGCAGTTACTCGGCAGGTCTGGAAGAGCAGTACTTC. It yields the protein CASSYSAGLEEQYF.